Shown below are 20 T cell receptor beta chains from a single sample sequenced in a study of Ad26.COV2.S vaccination and SARS-CoV-2 variants. Using immunoSEQ multiplex PCR, the repertoire was profiled, and TCRdb retains in-frame clones only, with some absent. Of hundreds of thousands of clones in the sample, around 86% were seen once. Treatment in this sample: about 20 received Ad26.COV2.S at low or high dose, single or two shots; about 5 received placebo; per-sample allocation not given. Samples analyzed were those drawn on day 63 after the first vaccine or placebo injection. The sample in question was peripheral blood, obtained in a trial of Ad26.COV2.S vaccine versus placebo. The receptors originated from a person between 18 and 65 years old who received the Ad26.COV2.S COVID-19 vaccine or a placebo.

This chain joins TRBV10-2 and TRBJ1-6; TRBD1 matches at 7 bases. Per germline, CDR1 WSHSY and CDR2 SAAADI. V dropped 2 bases and J dropped 13; count of bases not matched to a gene: 8. This CDR3 has 14 amino acids. The CDR3 loop reads CASSESQGVLPLHF. CDR3 nucleotide sequence: TGCGCCAGCAGTGAGAGTCAGGGGGTTCTTCCCCTCCACTTT.

Here the CDR3 DNA reads TGTGCCAGCAGCCCGTCGGGGGACACTGAAGCTTTCTTT. Residues: CASSPSGDTEAFF. This chain links TRBV7-2 with TRBJ1-1; the D gene is possibly TRBD1 (5 bases). Trimming left V 5 bases short and J 3 bases short, with 10 bases between. CDR1 and CDR2 (germline): SGHTA, FQGNSA. The CDR3 covers 13 residues.

V gene TRBV5-1 combines with J gene TRBJ2-5; maybe TRBD1 (5 bases). The CDR3 has 16 amino acids. Germline V gene data show CDR1 as SGHRS and CDR2 as YFSETQ. Trimming shortened V by 0 bases and J by 2 bases, and 14 bases separated the two germline ends. The CDR3 coding sequence is TGCGCCAGCAGCTTGGGGGGCGCTGCGGTGCAAGAGACCCAGTACTTC. Amino acids: CASSLGGAAVQETQYF.

The rearrangement joins TRBV30 to TRBJ1-4; D not certain. V lost 6 bases and J 0 bases, leaving 11 bases between the germline ends. Germline V gives CDR1 GTSNPN, CDR2 SVGIG (reference sequence). This CDR3 has 14 residues. As DNA, the CDR3 is TGTGCCTGTTTAAGAGGTGCAACTAATGAAAAACTGTTTTTT. It specifies CACLRGATNEKLFF.

The chain couples TRBV10-2 to TRBJ1-6; 7 bases are shared with TRBD1. There are 16 residues in the CDR3. Germline loops: CDR1 WSHSY, CDR2 SAAADI. The V and J ends lost 6 bases and 6 bases, in that order; junction bases with no gene match: 11. The CDR3 is CASSHLQGYRNSPLHF. CDR3 nucleotide sequence: TGCGCCAGCAGCCACTTACAGGGGTACCGTAATTCACCCCTCCACTTT.

The chain has TRBV5-5 and TRBJ2-2, with unresolved D. The germline V gene has CDR1 SGHKS and CDR2 YYEKEE (reference sequence). This CDR3 is built from 14 residues. Trimming took 9 bases from V and 6 from J, leaving 18 bases between them. The CDR3 region is CATYMGEVAGELFF. The CDR3 region has the DNA TGTGCCACCTACATGGGTGAAGTCGCCGGGGAGCTGTTTTTT.

The chain combines TRBV2 with TRBJ2-5; D is ambiguous. Trimming left V 6 bases short and J 5 bases short, with 16 bases between. Germline V gene lookup returns CDR1 SNHLY and CDR2 FYNNEI. The CDR3 is made up of 14 amino acids. CDR3 residues: CASSPRGPRETQYF. CDR3 sequence (DNA): TGTGCCAGCAGCCCTCGTGGCCCTCGGGAGACCCAGTACTTC. The complete variable domain, with remaining parts taken from reference TRBV2 and TRBJ2-5, reads EPEVTQTPSHQVTQMGQEVILRCVPISNHLYFYWYRQILGQKVEFLVSFYNNEISEKSEIFDDQFSVERPDGSNFTLKIRSTKLEDSAMYFCASSPRGPRETQYFGPGTRLLVL.

The rearrangement uses TRBV30 and TRBJ2-1; possibly TRBD2 for D (5 bases). In germline, CDR1 is GTSNPN, CDR2 SVGIG (reference sequence). The CDR3 sequence is 15 residues long. The V end lost 0 bases, the J end lost 10 bases, and 19 bases lay between the germline ends. CDR3 DNA sequence: TGTGCCTGGAGTGTACCTTTGAGGGAAGTGGGAGAGCAGTTCTTC. Translated: CAWSVPLREVGEQFF.

The rearrangement uses TRBV3-1 (or the pseudogene TRBV3-2) and TRBJ2-3; no clear D. The CDR3 loop spans 11 amino acids. The V gene lost 2 bases and the J gene lost 6 bases, with 3 bases spanning the gap. Germline values: CDR1 LGHDT, CDR2 YNNKEL (reference sequence). The CDR3 bases are TGTGCCAGCAGCCAATTGGATACGCAGTATTTT. Translation gives CASSQLDTQYF.

V gene TRBV13 combines with J gene TRBJ2-1, with no clear D. The CDR3 loop spans 14 amino acids. Germline CDR1 is PRHDT and CDR2 is FYEKMQ (reference sequence). With 5 bases removed from V and 4 bases from J, the gap between germline ends came to 12 bases. The CDR3 DNA is TGTGCCAGCAGCCCACCAGAGCATTACAATGAGCAGTTCTTC. It translates to CASSPPEHYNEQFF.

CDR3 sequence reads: CAWSSQNQPQHF. The CDR3 region has the DNA TGTGCCTGGAGTTCGCAGAATCAGCCCCAGCATTTT. J is TRBJ1-5 and V is TRBV30; D not resolved. Per germline, CDR1 GTSNPN and CDR2 SVGIG (reference sequence). The CDR3 is 12 residues long. Trimming took off 2 bases at V and 4 bases at J, with 6 bases between the two ends. The full variable domain, its missing parts supplied by reference TRBV30 and TRBJ1-5, is SQTIHQWPATLVQPVGSPLSLECTVEGTSNPNLYWYRQAAGRGLQLLFYSVGIGQISSEVPQNLSASRPQDRQFILSSKKLLLSDSGFYLCAWSSQNQPQHFGDGTRLSIL.

This chain links TRBV2 with TRBJ2-1; 7 bases are a match to TRBD1. Germline-derived CDR1 and CDR2 are SNHLY and FYNNEI. The trim removed 5 bases at V and 6 bases at J, leaving 10 bases unmatched. The CDR3 length is 15 residues. The DNA for the CDR3 is TGTGCCAGCAGTCAAGACAGGGTAGGTCGCAATGAGCAGTTCTTC. Its protein product is CASSQDRVGRNEQFF. The complete variable domain, with remaining parts taken from reference TRBV2 and TRBJ2-1, reads EPEVTQTPSHQVTQMGQEVILRCVPISNHLYFYWYRQILGQKVEFLVSFYNNEISEKSEIFDDQFSVERPDGSNFTLKIRSTKLEDSAMYFCASSQDRVGRNEQFFGPGTRLTVL.

The chain has TRBV30 and TRBJ1-2, with D hard to call. CDR3 size: 11 residues. V dropped 2 bases and J dropped 8 bases, with 9 bases sitting between them. Per germline, CDR1 GTSNPN and CDR2 SVGIG (reference sequence). This CDR3 is CAWSHWEGYTF. The DNA for the CDR3 is TGTGCCTGGAGTCACTGGGAGGGCTACACCTTC.

CDR3 region: CASSVVASDNEQFF. Written as DNA, the CDR3 is TGTGCCAGCAGCGTAGTTGCCTCTGATAATGAGCAGTTCTTC. The chain links TRBV9 to TRBJ2-1; D is uncertain. Germline V gene data show CDR1 as SGDLS and CDR2 as YYNGEE. The V and J ends lost 0 bases and 7 bases respectively, with 11 bases between them. The CDR3 sequence is 14 residues long.

In its sample, this clone was seen a few times. V gene TRBV6-2 or TRBV6-3 combines with J gene TRBJ1-5; 9 bases are shared with TRBD1. The CDR3 has 15 residues. Germline CDR1 reads MNHEY; CDR2 reads SVGEGT. Trimming at V came to 4 bases and at J to 4 bases, leaving 5 bases not matched to a gene. CDR3 in amino acids: CASSSQTGGNQPQHF. The CDR3 DNA reads TGTGCCAGCAGTTCCCAGACAGGGGGTAATCAGCCCCAGCATTTT.

The V and J genes are TRBV3-1 (or the pseudogene TRBV3-2) and TRBJ1-2; 9 positions match TRBD1. The germline V gene encodes CDR1 LGHDT and CDR2 YNNKEL (reference sequence). The CDR3 has 12 residues. Trimming took 9 bases from V and 2 from J; bases not matched to a gene: 1. The CDR3 spells CASGQGNYGYTF. CDR3 in DNA: TGTGCCAGTGGACAGGGGAACTATGGCTACACCTTC.

This chain connects TRBV5-1 to TRBJ2-7; TRBD1 might be the D (5 bases). V dropped 0 bases and J dropped 0 bases, with 13 bases sitting between them. Germline V gives CDR1 SGHRS, CDR2 YFSETQ. CDR3 length: 16 residues. CDR3 sequence: CASSLVGQGRSYEQYF. As DNA, the CDR3 is TGCGCCAGCAGCTTGGTCGGCCAGGGTCGCTCCTACGAGCAGTACTTC.

The rearrangement joins TRBV18 to TRBJ1-5; D gene unclear. The V gene lost 1 base and the J gene lost 5 bases, with 6 bases spanning the gap. CDR1 is KGHSH and CDR2 is LQKENI in the germline V gene. The CDR3 contains 13 residues. The CDR3 sequence is CASSPQEDQPQHF. CDR3 DNA: TGTGCCAGCTCACCACAAGAGGATCAGCCCCAGCATTTT. The full variable domain, completed using reference TRBV18 and TRBJ1-5, is NAGVMQNPRHLVRRRGQEARLRCSPMKGHSHVYWYRQLPEEGLKFMVYLQKENIIDESGMPKERFSAEFPKEGPSILRIQQVVRGDSAAYFCASSPQEDQPQHFGDGTRLSIL.

This clone was counted between two and nine times. The chain combines TRBV27 with TRBJ1-2, with D tentatively TRBD1 (5 bases). The CDR3 has 14 residues. Trimming removed 4 bases at V and 8 bases at J, with 17 bases between. Germline lookup yields CDR1 MNHEY and CDR2 SMNVEV (reference sequence). The DNA for the CDR3 is TGTGCCAGCAGTTCGAGCCAGGGTTTGGGGGGCTACACCTTC. Encoded protein: CASSSSQGLGGYTF.

There are a few counts of this clone. The rearrangement links TRBV2 to TRBJ1-2; a weak D match, TRBD1 (5 bases). CDR1 SNHLY and CDR2 FYNNEI come from the germline V gene. The CDR3 has 13 amino acids. V was pared by 7 bases and J by 2 bases, with 11 bases between. CDR3 sequence (DNA): TGTGCCAGCAAGGGGCAGGCAAACTATGGCTACACCTTC. Protein product: CASKGQANYGYTF.